One and the same sample provided the 31 T cell receptor beta chains below, sequenced in a study of T cell responses to AZD1222 COVID-19 vaccine. Generated by immunoSEQ multiplex PCR, the TCRdb table keeps only in-frame clones and is missing some. The sample yields 120,000 to 150,000 clones, 90% to 95% seen once. The sample in question was peripheral blood, obtained on day 0 of AZD1222 vaccination. These receptors all come from an adult in good health.

V is TRBV9 and J is TRBJ2-1, with TRBD2 matching 10 bases. Unmatched junction bases numbered 4, after V lost 4 bases and J lost 3 bases. CDR1 SGDLS and CDR2 YYNGEE come from the germline V gene. This CDR3 has 15 residues. The CDR3 DNA is TGTGCCAGCAGCCTCGCTAGCGGGAGCTACAATGAGCAGTTCTTC. This sequence encodes CASSLASGSYNEQFF.

The chain employs TRBV4-3 and TRBJ1-1, with D tentatively TRBD1 (5 bases). This CDR3 has 14 amino acids. V gave up 1 base and J gave up 3 bases, with 9 bases separating them. CDR1 and CDR2 from the germline V gene are LGHNA and YSLEER. CDR3 sequence: CASSQGQGYTEAFF. The CDR3 DNA follows: TGCGCCAGCAGCCAAGGTCAGGGCTACACTGAAGCTTTCTTT.

V and J are TRBV28 and TRBJ2-7; TRBD1 agrees at 7 bases. Germline lookup yields CDR1 MDHEN and CDR2 SYDVKM. CDR3 length: 14 amino acids. The V and J ends lost 5 bases and 5 bases, in that order; junction bases with no gene match: 9. This chain's CDR3 is CASSKQGIFHEQYF. The CDR3 DNA reads TGTGCCAGCAGTAAACAGGGGATTTTCCACGAGCAGTACTTC.

The CDR3 DNA is TGTGCCAGCAGCGCCCGGGTTTACACTGAAGCTTTCTTT. Its protein is CASSARVYTEAFF. This chain uses TRBV9 with TRBJ1-1; no reliable D call. Germline-derived CDR1 and CDR2 are SGDLS and YYNGEE. There are 13 residues in the CDR3. The V gene lost 3 bases and the J gene lost 3 bases, with 9 bases spanning the gap.

The V and J genes are TRBV6-6 and TRBJ2-7; tentatively, D is TRBD1 or TRBD2 (5 bases each). The CDR3 has 12 amino acids. Deletions cut 6 bases from V and 3 bases from J, with 9 bases between. CDR1 and CDR2 from the germline V gene are MNHNY and SVGAGI (reference sequence). Written as DNA, the CDR3 is TGTGCCAGCAGGGGGGAAGTCTACGAGCAGTACTTC. Its translation: CASRGEVYEQYF.

The chain links TRBV7-2 to TRBJ1-5; D is ambiguous. CDR1 and CDR2 from the germline V gene are SGHTA and FQGNSA. V was shortened by 3 bases and J by 5 bases, with 11 bases between the two germline ends. This CDR3 has 14 residues. The CDR3 reads CASSFGSTDQPQHF. The CDR3 DNA is TGTGCCAGCAGCTTTGGGTCGACCGATCAGCCCCAGCATTTT. The full variable domain, its missing parts supplied by reference TRBV7-2 and TRBJ1-5, is GAGVSQSPSNKVTEKGKDVELRCDPISGHTALYWYRQSLGQGLEFLIYFQGNSAPDKSGLPSDRFSAERTGGSVSTLTIQRTQQEDSAVYLCASSFGSTDQPQHFGDGTRLSIL.

This chain connects TRBV7-2 to TRBJ1-1, with 8 nucleotides matching TRBD1. Unmatched junction bases numbered 2, after V lost 3 bases and J lost 5 bases. The V gene's germline CDR1 is SGHTA and CDR2 FQGNSA. CDR3 length: 13 residues. The CDR3 region is CASSLGQATEAFF. The CDR3, as DNA: TGTGCCAGCAGCTTGGGACAGGCAACTGAAGCTTTCTTT.

The chain uses TRBV12-5 and TRBJ1-1; the D gene is possibly TRBD1 (6 bases). The ends were cut back, 6 bases at V and 4 bases at J, with 12 bases in the middle. This CDR3 has 13 residues. Germline V gene data show CDR1 as LGHNT and CDR2 as FRNRAP. This CDR3 reads CASGKGGGTEAFF. The DNA for the CDR3 is TGTGCTAGTGGAAAAGGGGGGGGCACTGAAGCTTTCTTT.

The gene calls are TRBV25-1 and TRBJ2-1; the D gene is possibly TRBD1 (6 bases). The CDR3 is 14 residues long. The germline V gene has CDR1 MGHDK and CDR2 SYGVNS. V was trimmed by 4 bases and J by 4 bases, leaving 11 bases between them. The CDR3 DNA follows: TGTGCCAGCAGTGGGGGGCGAGAATACAATGAGCAGTTCTTC. It is translated as CASSGGREYNEQFF.

The rearrangement uses TRBV21-1 and TRBJ1-5; TRBD1 is taken as the D call from the table, unchecked against the DNA. TRBV21-1 constitutes a pseudogene. The length of the CDR3 is 15 residues. The DNA for the CDR3 is TGTGCCAGCAGCAAAGTACAGGGGGAGGTTCAGCCCCAGCATTTT. This translates into CASSKVQGEVQPQHF.

The V call is TRBV28, the J call TRBJ1-2; no definite D call. The germline CDR1 and CDR2 sequences are MDHEN and SYDVKM. V gave up 6 bases and J gave up 4 bases, with 15 bases separating them. This CDR3 has 14 residues. The CDR3 protein is CASSLPGSTYGYTF. The CDR3 DNA follows: TGTGCCAGCAGCCTTCCCGGGAGTACCTATGGCTACACCTTC.

The V gene is TRBV4-3, the J gene TRBJ2-5; 9 positions agree with TRBD1. This CDR3 has 15 amino acids. The V gene's germline CDR1 is LGHNA and CDR2 YSLEER. The ends lost 5 bases at V and 6 bases at J; junction bases unmatched: 10. The CDR3 sequence is CASSENRGLRKTQYF. For the CDR3, the DNA is TGCGCCAGCAGCGAAAACAGGGGGCTGCGAAAGACCCAGTACTTC.

Only one count was recorded for this clone. The J gene is TRBJ2-1, the V gene TRBV7-3; 7 nucleotides line up with TRBD2. Germline CDR1 is SGHTA and CDR2 is FQGTGA. The CDR3 extends over 14 amino acids. The junction had 3 bases not matched to a gene; V was cut back by 4 bases and J by 3 bases. CDR3 sequence: CASSSERGYNEQFF. The CDR3 nucleotides read TGTGCCAGCAGCTCCGAGCGGGGCTACAATGAGCAGTTCTTC.

This CDR3 is CASSPHFRASGDPYNEQFF. CDR3 DNA sequence: TGTGCCAGCAGTCCGCACTTCCGAGCCAGCGGGGATCCCTACAATGAGCAGTTCTTC. This chain connects TRBV6-2 or TRBV6-3 to TRBJ2-1, with TRBD2 identical over 7 bases. CDR1 is MNHEY and CDR2 is SVGEGT in the germline V gene. V was pared by 5 bases and J by 2 bases, with 18 bases of the junction left unmatched. The CDR3 spans 19 residues.

The gene calls are TRBV2 and TRBJ1-1; D uncertain. The CDR3 totals 13 residues. The V and J ends lost 7 bases and 5 bases respectively, with 14 bases between them. The germline gives CDR1 SNHLY, CDR2 FYNNEI. The CDR3 loop is CASNPGRGTEAFF. DNA for the CDR3: TGTGCCAGCAATCCGGGTCGCGGAACTGAAGCTTTCTTT.

The table lists this clone with a count of one. V gene TRBV7-6 combines with J gene TRBJ2-1; weak D call: TRBD1 (5 bases). The CDR3 runs to 17 residues. Trimming cost V 3 bases and J 4 bases, with 19 bases left between them. Germline CDR1 reads SGHVS; CDR2 reads FNYEAQ. The DNA for the CDR3 is TGTGCCAGCAGCTTCCTGGTAGGCACCAGGGCTTACAATGAGCAGTTCTTC. It yields the protein CASSFLVGTRAYNEQFF.

This clone was observed a handful of times. This sample also contains other DNA sequences that code for the same CDR3. V gene TRBV12-3 or TRBV12-4 combines with J gene TRBJ2-3, with D unclear. V was clipped by 6 bases and J by 3 bases, with 4 bases between them. The CDR3 totals 11 residues. The CDR3 nucleotides are TGTGCCAGCAGACTGACAGATACGCAGTATTTT. Its translation: CASRLTDTQYF.

This sequence joins TRBV5-1 and TRBJ1-1; D remains ambiguous. V was pared by 0 bases and J by 5 bases, with 20 bases between. From germline, CDR1 is SGHRS and CDR2 YFSETQ. CDR3 length: 17 amino acids. CDR3 region: CASSLVRRERRDTEAFF. The CDR3 DNA reads TGCGCCAGCAGCTTGGTTCGGCGAGAACGTAGAGATACTGAAGCTTTCTTT.

The chain carries TRBV7-9 and TRBJ1-1; 7 nucleotides align to TRBD1. Germline assignment: CDR1 SEHNR and CDR2 FQNEAQ (reference sequence). The CDR3 is 13 residues long. With V trimmed by 8 bases and J by 1 base, 4 bases remained unmatched. The CDR3 reads CASRQGANTEAFF. The DNA of the CDR3 is TGTGCCAGCCGACAGGGAGCGAACACTGAAGCTTTCTTT.

The V call is TRBV5-1, the J call TRBJ2-7; 10 positions match TRBD1. The germline CDR1 and CDR2 sequences are SGHRS and YFSETQ. V shed 0 bases and J 5 bases; nucleotides not matched to a gene: 2. This CDR3 spans 14 amino acids. The CDR3: CASSLGGTGDEQYF. The CDR3 DNA follows: TGCGCCAGCAGCTTGGGGGGGACAGGGGACGAGCAGTACTTC.

This chain connects TRBV12-5 to TRBJ1-5; D is perhaps TRBD1 (6 bases). Germline V CDR1 and CDR2: LGHNT, FRNRAP. The CDR3 covers 17 residues. Trimming took 3 bases from V and 3 from J, leaving 18 bases between them. CDR3 DNA sequence: TGTGCTAGTGGTTTCTCGGGGGGCTCATACTCCAATCAGCCCCAGCATTTT. Protein product: CASGFSGGSYSNQPQHF.

V gene TRBV7-2 combines with J gene TRBJ2-1; D unresolved. Germline-derived CDR1 and CDR2 are SGHTA and FQGNSA. This CDR3 has 15 amino acids. Trimming shortened V by 1 base and J by 4 bases, and 11 bases separated the two germline ends. DNA for the CDR3: TGTGCCAGCAGCTTAGATTTCGGTCTTTACAATGAGCAGTTCTTC. Translating gives CASSLDFGLYNEQFF.

The gene calls are TRBV28 and TRBJ2-2, with D maybe TRBD2 (6 bases). Trimming shortened V by 8 bases and J by 3 bases, and 13 bases separated the two germline ends. Germline CDR1 reads MDHEN; CDR2 reads SYDVKM. This CDR3 spans 14 amino acids. The CDR3 DNA sequence: TGTGCCAGCGCGTCTGGAGGGGACACCGGGGAGCTGTTTTTT. Residues: CASASGGDTGELFF.

The chain joins TRBV9 to TRBJ1-6, with a tentative D call TRBD1 (6 bases). CDR3 length: 15 residues. V was clipped by 4 bases and J by 7 bases, with 15 bases between them. CDR1 and CDR2 (germline): SGDLS, YYNGEE. CDR3 residues: CASSIGGSWNSPLHF. The CDR3 region has the DNA TGTGCCAGCAGCATAGGGGGGAGCTGGAATTCACCCCTCCACTTT.

The V gene is TRBV6-2 or TRBV6-3, the J gene TRBJ2-1; TRBD2 matches at 7 bases. This CDR3 spans 13 amino acids. CDR1 is MNHEY, CDR2 SVGEGT, per germline. Trimming removed 3 bases from V and 9 bases from J; junction bases left unmatched: 5. The CDR3, as DNA: TGTGCCAGCAGTTATACTAGCGTCCTTGAGCAGTTCTTC. Protein sequence: CASSYTSVLEQFF.

The rearrangement uses TRBV15 and TRBJ1-2; D is uncertain. V was pared by 0 bases and J by 4 bases, with 6 bases between. The CDR3 sequence is 13 residues long. Germline assignment: CDR1 LNHNV and CDR2 YYDKDF (reference sequence). Written as DNA, the CDR3 is TGTGCCACCAGCAGAGAGATAACCTATGGCTACACCTTC. Translating gives CATSREITYGYTF.

This clone has a handful of counts. V is TRBV18 and J is TRBJ2-5; TRBD2 agrees at 9 bases. Germline assignment: CDR1 KGHSH and CDR2 LQKENI. Unmatched junction bases numbered 7, after V lost 0 bases and J lost 2 bases. The CDR3 length is 17 residues. CDR3 sequence reads: CASSPPVVAGAQETQYF. The DNA of the CDR3 is TGTGCCAGCTCACCACCGGTGGTAGCGGGGGCACAAGAGACCCAGTACTTC.

The chain is built from TRBV7-9 and TRBJ2-3; D uncertain. The CDR3 is made up of 13 amino acids. V was shortened by 1 base and J by 4 bases, with 6 bases between the two germline ends. Germline-derived CDR1 and CDR2 are SEHNR and FQNEAQ (reference sequence). The CDR3 is CASSLVLPDTQYF. The CDR3 DNA follows: TGTGCCAGCAGCTTAGTCCTCCCAGATACGCAGTATTTT.

The rearrangement uses TRBV27 and TRBJ1-2, with 10 positions matching TRBD1. Germline CDR1 reads MNHEY; CDR2 reads SMNVEV (reference sequence). V dropped 0 bases and J dropped 6; count of bases not matched to a gene: 7. This CDR3 is 16 amino acids long. The CDR3 DNA reads as TGTGCCAGCAGTTTATCGCGACACGGGACAGGGGATGGCTACACCTTC. Its translation is CASSLSRHGTGDGYTF.

The chain carries TRBV19 and TRBJ2-2; D is ambiguous. Germline V lookup: CDR1 LNHDA, CDR2 SQIVND (reference sequence). Trimming shortened V by 5 bases and J by 5 bases, and 18 bases separated the two germline ends. The CDR3 consists of 16 residues. CDR3 sequence reads: CASSALPRRVTGELFF. The CDR3 bases are TGTGCCAGTAGTGCGCTACCTCGTAGGGTTACCGGGGAGCTGTTTTTT.

J is TRBJ2-3 and V is TRBV19; no clear D. This CDR3 contains 15 residues. V was pared by 4 bases and J by 0 bases, with 11 bases between. CDR1 is LNHDA and CDR2 is SQIVND in the germline V gene (reference sequence). The CDR3 nucleotides are TGTGCCAGTAGTACACAGACTGCTAGCACAGATACGCAGTATTTT. Its protein is CASSTQTASTDTQYF.